The clone carrying this TCR beta chain was recorded many times. The data belong to a study of identical twins. The CDR3 totals 12 residues. Germline CDR1 SGHDT, CDR2 YYEEEE. The V end lost 4 bases, the J end lost 7 bases, and 11 bases lay between the germline ends. Using its own MiXCR run on the 5' RACE reads, TCRdb lists one record per CDR3 protein. The table lists some 96,000 distinct CDR3 sequences, 5.9% of them singletons. This chain links TRBV5-6 with TRBJ2-5; D gene uncertain. The specimen was memory T cells sorted from blood. This TCR was sampled from a woman between 50 and 59 years old in good health. As DNA, the CDR3 is TGTGCCAGCAGCGTACGCTTGGGGACCCAGTACTTC. Amino acids: CASSVRLGTQYF.